This T cell receptor beta chain was sequenced during a study of cytomegalovirus exposure and HLA in healthy donors. Findings of the study overall: Cytomegalovirus-associated status was assigned to 150 or so TCR beta chains.

A note on this clone: What it binds is unknown.

Trimming removed 8 bases from V and 0 bases from J, with 12 bases in between. This CDR3 spans 14 amino acids. Germline CDR1 is MNHNS and CDR2 is SASEGT. The PCR was carried out with 60 Vbeta primers and 13 Jbeta primers. The data were produced by immunoSEQ multiplex PCR, yet TCRdb's version contains in-frame clones alone and is incomplete. The sample lists approximately 140,000 clones; 78% were seen once. Sequencing was carried out using PBMCs. This receptor was obtained from a woman in her thirties or forties in good health and CMV-seronegative. V usage is TRBV6-1 and J usage is TRBJ2-3, with TRBD2 as a possible D gene (5 bases). The CDR3 spells CASDGVLSTDTQYF. As DNA, the CDR3 is TGTGCCAGCGACGGGGTTCTTAGCACAGATACGCAGTATTTT.